This T cell receptor (beta chain) was obtained from a study of shared clonotypes between healthy human individuals. Profiling relied on immunoSEQ multiplex PCR, and the TCRdb table lists in-frame clones only, not all of them. The table records hundreds of thousands of clones, around 74% of them present only once. This receptor was obtained from a woman in her thirties in good health. The sequenced sample was memory CD4+ T cells sorted from blood. The subset is: CD45RA-negative fraction.

The CDR3 DNA reads TGTGCCAGCAGCTTAGAGCGGCAAACCCACAATGAGCAGTTCTTC. This gives the protein CASSLERQTHNEQFF. The chain links TRBV11-1 to TRBJ2-1; weak D call: TRBD2 (5 bases). The CDR3 is made up of 15 amino acids. CDR1 and CDR2 from the germline V gene are SGHAT and FQDESV (reference sequence). The V gene lost 1 base and the J gene lost 5 bases, with 12 bases spanning the gap.